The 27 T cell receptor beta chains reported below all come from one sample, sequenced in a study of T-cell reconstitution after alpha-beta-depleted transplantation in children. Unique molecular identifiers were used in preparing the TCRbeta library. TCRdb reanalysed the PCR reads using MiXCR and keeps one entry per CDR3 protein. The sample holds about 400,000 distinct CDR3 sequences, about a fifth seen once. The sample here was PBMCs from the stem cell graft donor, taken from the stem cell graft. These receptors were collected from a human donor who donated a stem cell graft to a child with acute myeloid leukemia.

The CDR3 spells CASSLLGGYTF. The CDR3 bases are TGTGCCAGCAGTTTGCTGGGTGGCTACACCTTC. The chain is built from TRBV12-3 or TRBV12-4 and TRBJ1-2; the D is unclear. Trimming stripped 3 bases from V and 7 bases from J, with 6 bases between. This CDR3 has 11 residues.

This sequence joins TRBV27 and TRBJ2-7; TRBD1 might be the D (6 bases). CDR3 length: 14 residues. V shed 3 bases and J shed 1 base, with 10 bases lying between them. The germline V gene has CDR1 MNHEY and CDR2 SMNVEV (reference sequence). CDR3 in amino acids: CASSFGQRSYEQYF. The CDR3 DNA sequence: TGTGCCAGCAGTTTTGGACAGCGATCCTACGAGCAGTACTTC.

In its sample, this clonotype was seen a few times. CDR3 in amino acids: CASSYGYNEQFF. DNA for the CDR3: TGCGCCAGCAGTTACGGGTACAATGAGCAGTTCTTC. The chain carries TRBV5-1 and TRBJ2-1, with D unresolved. Germline CDR1 reads SGHRS; CDR2 reads YFSETQ. V lost 5 bases and J lost 4, with 7 bases in between. The CDR3 is made up of 12 amino acids.

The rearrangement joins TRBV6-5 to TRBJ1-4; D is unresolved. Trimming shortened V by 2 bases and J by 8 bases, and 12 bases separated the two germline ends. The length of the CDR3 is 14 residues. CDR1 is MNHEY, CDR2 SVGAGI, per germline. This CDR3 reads CASSYDPAGEKLFF. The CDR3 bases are TGTGCCAGCAGTTACGATCCTGCGGGGGAAAAACTGTTTTTT.

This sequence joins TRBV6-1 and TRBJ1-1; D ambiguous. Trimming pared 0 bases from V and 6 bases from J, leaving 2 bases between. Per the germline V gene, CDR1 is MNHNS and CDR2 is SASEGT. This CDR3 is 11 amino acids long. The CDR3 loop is CASSEASEAFF. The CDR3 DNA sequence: TGTGCCAGCAGTGAAGCTTCTGAAGCTTTCTTT.

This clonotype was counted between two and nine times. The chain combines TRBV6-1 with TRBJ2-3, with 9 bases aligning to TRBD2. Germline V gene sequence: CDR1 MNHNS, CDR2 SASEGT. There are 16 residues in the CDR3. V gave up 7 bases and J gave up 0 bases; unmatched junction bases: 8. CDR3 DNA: TGTGCCAGCACTCTCAGCGGGAGGTATAGCACAGATACGCAGTATTTT. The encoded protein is CASTLSGRYSTDTQYF.

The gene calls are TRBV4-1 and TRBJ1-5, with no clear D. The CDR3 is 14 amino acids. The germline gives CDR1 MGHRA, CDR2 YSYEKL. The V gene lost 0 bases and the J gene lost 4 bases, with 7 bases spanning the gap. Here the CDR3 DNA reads TGCGCCAGCAGCCAAGAACGGATGAATCAGCCCCAGCATTTT. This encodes CASSQERMNQPQHF.

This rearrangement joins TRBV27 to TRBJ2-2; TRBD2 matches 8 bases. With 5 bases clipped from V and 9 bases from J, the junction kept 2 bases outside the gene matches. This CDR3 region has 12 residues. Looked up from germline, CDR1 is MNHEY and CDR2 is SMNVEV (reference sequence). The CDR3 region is CASSSGSRELFF. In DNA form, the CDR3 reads TGTGCCAGCAGTAGCGGGAGCCGGGAGCTGTTTTTT.

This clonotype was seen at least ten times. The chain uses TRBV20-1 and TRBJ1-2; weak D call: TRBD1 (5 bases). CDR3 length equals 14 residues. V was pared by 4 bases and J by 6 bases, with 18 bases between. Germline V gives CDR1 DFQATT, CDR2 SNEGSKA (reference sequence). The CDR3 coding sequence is TGCAGTGCTAAAGGACGGTCTGGGGGGGATGGCTACACCTTC. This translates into CSAKGRSGGDGYTF.

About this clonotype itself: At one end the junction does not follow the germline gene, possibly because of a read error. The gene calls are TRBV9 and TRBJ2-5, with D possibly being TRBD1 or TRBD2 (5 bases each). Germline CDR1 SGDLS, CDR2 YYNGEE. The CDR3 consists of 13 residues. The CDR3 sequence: CASSRRDRETQHF. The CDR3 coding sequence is TGTGCCAGCAGCCGACGGGACCGAGAGACCCAGCACTTC.

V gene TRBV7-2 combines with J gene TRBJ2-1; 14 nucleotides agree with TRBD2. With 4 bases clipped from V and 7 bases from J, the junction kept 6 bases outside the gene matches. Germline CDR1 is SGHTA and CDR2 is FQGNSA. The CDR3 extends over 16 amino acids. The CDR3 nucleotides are TGTGCCAGCAGCTCCCATGGGACTAGCGGGAGAAATGAGCAGTTCTTC. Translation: CASSSHGTSGRNEQFF. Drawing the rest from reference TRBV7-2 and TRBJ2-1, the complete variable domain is GAGVSQSPSNKVTEKGKDVELRCDPISGHTALYWYRQSLGQGLEFLIYFQGNSAPDKSGLPSDRFSAERTGGSVSTLTIQRTQQEDSAVYLCASSSHGTSGRNEQFFGPGTRLTVL.

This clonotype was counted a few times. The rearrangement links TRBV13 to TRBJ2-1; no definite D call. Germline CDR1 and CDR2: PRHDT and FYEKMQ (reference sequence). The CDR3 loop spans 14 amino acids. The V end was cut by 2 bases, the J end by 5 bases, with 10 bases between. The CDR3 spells CASSLRILHNEQFF. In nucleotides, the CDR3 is TGTGCCAGCAGCTTAAGGATTCTACACAATGAGCAGTTCTTC.

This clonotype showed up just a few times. The chain's CDR3 is CASSLVGLGDEQYF. Written as DNA, the CDR3 is TGTGCCAGCAGTTTGGTGGGACTTGGCGACGAGCAGTACTTC. The rearrangement joins TRBV28 to TRBJ2-7, with D possibly matching TRBD2 (6 bases). Trimming took 3 bases from V and 5 from J, leaving 14 bases between them. This CDR3 region has 14 residues. Germline V lookup: CDR1 MDHEN, CDR2 SYDVKM.

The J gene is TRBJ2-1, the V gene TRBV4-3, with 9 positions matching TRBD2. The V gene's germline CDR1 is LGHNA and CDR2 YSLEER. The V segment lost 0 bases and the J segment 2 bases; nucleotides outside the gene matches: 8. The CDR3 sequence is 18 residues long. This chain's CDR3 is CASSQDWGGRGTYNEQFF. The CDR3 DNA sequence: TGCGCCAGCAGCCAAGATTGGGGCGGGAGGGGGACCTACAATGAGCAGTTCTTC.

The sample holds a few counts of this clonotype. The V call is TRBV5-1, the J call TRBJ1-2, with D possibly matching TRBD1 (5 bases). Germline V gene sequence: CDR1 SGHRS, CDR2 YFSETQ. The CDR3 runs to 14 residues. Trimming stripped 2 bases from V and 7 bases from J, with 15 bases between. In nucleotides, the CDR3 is TGCGCCAGCAGCTTAAACGGGGGGACCTCTGGCTACACCTTC. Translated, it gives CASSLNGGTSGYTF.

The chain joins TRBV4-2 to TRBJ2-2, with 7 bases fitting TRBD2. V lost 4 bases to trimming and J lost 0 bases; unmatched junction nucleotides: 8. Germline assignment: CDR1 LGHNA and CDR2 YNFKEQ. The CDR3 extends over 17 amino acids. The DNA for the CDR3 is TGTGCCAGCAGCCCTTTACTAGCGTATTCGAACACCGGGGAGCTGTTTTTT. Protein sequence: CASSPLLAYSNTGELFF.

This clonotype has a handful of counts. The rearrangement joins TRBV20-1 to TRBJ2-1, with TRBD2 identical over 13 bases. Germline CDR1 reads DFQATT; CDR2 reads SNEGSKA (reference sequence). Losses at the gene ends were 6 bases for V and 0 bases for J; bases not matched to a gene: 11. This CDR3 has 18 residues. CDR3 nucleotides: TGCAGTGCAATTGATCCCGGGACTAGCGGGGCCTCCTACAATGAGCAGTTCTTC. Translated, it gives CSAIDPGTSGASYNEQFF.

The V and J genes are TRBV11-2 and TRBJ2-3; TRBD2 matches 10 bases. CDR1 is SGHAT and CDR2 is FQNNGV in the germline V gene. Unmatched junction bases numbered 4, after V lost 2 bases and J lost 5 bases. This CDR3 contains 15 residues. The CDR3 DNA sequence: TGTGCCAGCAGCTTACTAGCGGGAGAGGAAGATACGCAGTATTTT. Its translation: CASSLLAGEEDTQYF. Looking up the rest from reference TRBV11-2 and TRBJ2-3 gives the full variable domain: EAGVAQSPRYKIIEKRQSVAFWCNPISGHATLYWYQQILGQGPKLLIQFQNNGVVDDSQLPKDRFSAERLKGVDSTLKIQPAKLEDSAVYLCASSLLAGEEDTQYFGPGTRLTVL.

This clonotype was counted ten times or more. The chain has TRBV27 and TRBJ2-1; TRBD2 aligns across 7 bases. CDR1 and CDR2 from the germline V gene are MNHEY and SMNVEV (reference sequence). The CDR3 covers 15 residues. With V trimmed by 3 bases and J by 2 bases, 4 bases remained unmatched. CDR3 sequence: CASSFSLAAYNEQFF. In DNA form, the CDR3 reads TGTGCCAGCAGTTTTTCTCTAGCGGCCTACAATGAGCAGTTCTTC.

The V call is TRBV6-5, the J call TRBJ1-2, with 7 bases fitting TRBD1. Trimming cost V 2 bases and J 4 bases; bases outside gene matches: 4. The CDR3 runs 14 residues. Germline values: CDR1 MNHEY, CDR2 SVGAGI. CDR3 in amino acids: CASSYGTEIYGYTF. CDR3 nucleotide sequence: TGTGCCAGCAGTTACGGGACAGAGATCTATGGCTACACCTTC.

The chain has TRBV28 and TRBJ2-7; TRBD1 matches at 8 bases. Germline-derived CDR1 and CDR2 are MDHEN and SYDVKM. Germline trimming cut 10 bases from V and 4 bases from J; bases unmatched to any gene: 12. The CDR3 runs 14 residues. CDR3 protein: CATFRQGRVYEQYF. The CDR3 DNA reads TGTGCCACCTTTAGACAGGGGCGCGTGTACGAGCAGTACTTC.

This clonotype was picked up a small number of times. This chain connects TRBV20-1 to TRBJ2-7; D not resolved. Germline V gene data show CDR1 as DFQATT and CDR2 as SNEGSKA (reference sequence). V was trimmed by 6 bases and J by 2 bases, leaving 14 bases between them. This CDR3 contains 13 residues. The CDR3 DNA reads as TGCAGTGCCGTTTCGGGCGTCGCCTACGAGCAGTACTTC. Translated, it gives CSAVSGVAYEQYF.

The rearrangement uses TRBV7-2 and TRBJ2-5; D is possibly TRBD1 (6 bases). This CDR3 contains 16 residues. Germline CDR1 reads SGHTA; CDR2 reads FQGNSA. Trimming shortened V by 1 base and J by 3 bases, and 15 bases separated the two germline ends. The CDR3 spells CASSLEHRDLKETQYF. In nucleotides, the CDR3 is TGTGCCAGCAGCTTAGAACACAGGGACCTAAAAGAGACCCAGTACTTC.

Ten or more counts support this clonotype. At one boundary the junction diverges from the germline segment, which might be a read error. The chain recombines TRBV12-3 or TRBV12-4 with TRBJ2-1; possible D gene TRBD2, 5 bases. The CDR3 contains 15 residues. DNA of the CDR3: TGTGCCAGCAGTTTTGGGAGTGGGTCCTCCAATGAGCAGTTCTTC. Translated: CASSFGSGSSNEQFF.

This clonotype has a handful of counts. In DNA, the CDR3 is TGTGCCAGCAGTTTAGGGAACGGGATATTCTCCACAGATACGCAGTATTTT. Translating gives CASSLGNGIFSTDTQYF. The chain employs TRBV27 and TRBJ2-3, with a tentative D call TRBD2 (5 bases). The length of the CDR3 is 17 residues. The germline V and J ends were trimmed by 2 bases and 2 bases, with 17 bases remaining between them. CDR1 MNHEY and CDR2 SMNVEV come from the germline V gene (reference sequence).

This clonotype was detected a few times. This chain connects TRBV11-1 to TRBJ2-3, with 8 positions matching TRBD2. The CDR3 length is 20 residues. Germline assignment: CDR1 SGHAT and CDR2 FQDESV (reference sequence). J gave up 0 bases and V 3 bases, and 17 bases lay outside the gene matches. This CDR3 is CASSFIWNKLAVPSTDTQYF. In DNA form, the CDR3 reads TGTGCCAGCAGCTTCATCTGGAACAAACTAGCGGTCCCGAGCACAGATACGCAGTATTTT. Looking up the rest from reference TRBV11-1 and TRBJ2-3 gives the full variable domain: EAEVAQSPRYKITEKSQAVAFWCDPISGHATLYWYRQILGQGPELLVQFQDESVVDDSQLPKDRFSAERLKGVDSTLKIQPAELGDSAMYLCASSFIWNKLAVPSTDTQYFGPGTRLTVL.

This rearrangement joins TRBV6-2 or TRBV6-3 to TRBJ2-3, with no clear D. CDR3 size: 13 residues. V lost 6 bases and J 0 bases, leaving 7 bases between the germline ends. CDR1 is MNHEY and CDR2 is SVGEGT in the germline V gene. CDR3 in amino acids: CASRKGSTDTQYF. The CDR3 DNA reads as TGTGCCAGCAGAAAAGGTAGCACAGATACGCAGTATTTT.